The TCR beta chain under discussion was sequenced for a study of CD8+CD57+ T cells in acquired aplastic anemia. Overall study findings and caveats: Comparison of patients with controls identified around 30 shared CD8+ CDR3 sequences. Patient and control CD8+ Simpson's diversity was not significantly different.

About this clonotype itself: What it recognizes is unknown.

Only patients with CD8+CD57+ cell expansion on flow cytometry were chosen for sequencing. The TCR beta profiling, which covered VDJ combination and CDR3 sequence, was carried out using genomic DNA as the template. TCRdb reprocessed the reads via MiXCR and lists one record per CDR3 protein. The sample lists more than 150,000 distinct CDR3 sequences, approximately 48% occurring once. V gave up 2 bases and J gave up 6 bases, with 14 bases separating them. Germline CDR1 is LNHDA and CDR2 is SQIVND (reference sequence). This CDR3 is 15 amino acids long. This receptor was obtained from a human donor with aplastic anemia. The chain is built from TRBV19 and TRBJ2-4; tentative D call: TRBD2 (7 bases). The specimen was sorted CD4+, CD8+, or CD8+CD57+ T cells (not recorded which) from PBMCs. This chain's CDR3 is CASSIREGGANIQYF. DNA of the CDR3: TGTGCCAGTAGTATAAGGGAGGGGGGGGCAAACATTCAGTACTTC.